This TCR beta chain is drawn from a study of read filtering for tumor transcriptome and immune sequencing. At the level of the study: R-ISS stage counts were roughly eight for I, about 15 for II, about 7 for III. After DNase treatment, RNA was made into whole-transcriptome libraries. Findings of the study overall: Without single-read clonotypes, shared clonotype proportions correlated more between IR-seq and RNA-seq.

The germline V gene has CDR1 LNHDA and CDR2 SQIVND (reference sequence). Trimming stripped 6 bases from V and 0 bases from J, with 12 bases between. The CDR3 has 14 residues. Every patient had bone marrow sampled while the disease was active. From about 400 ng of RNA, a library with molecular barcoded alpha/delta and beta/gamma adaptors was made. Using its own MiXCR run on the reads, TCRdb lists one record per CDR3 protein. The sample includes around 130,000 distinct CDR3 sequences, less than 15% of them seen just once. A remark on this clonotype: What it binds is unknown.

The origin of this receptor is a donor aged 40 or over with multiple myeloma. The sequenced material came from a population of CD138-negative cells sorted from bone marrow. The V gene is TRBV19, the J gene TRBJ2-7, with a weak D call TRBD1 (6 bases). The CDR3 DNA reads TGTGCCAGTAGGGGGGCTGGTAGCTCCTACGAGCAGTACTTC. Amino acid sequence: CASRGAGSSYEQYF.